This T cell receptor beta chain was identified in a study of shared clonotypes between healthy human individuals. As for the study in general: The study used three CD4 naive, three CD4 memory, two CD8 naive and one CD8 memory plate per donor.

V lost 3 bases to trimming and J lost 4 bases, with 12 bases between them. The CDR3 is 14 amino acids. CDR1 LNHDA and CDR2 SQIVND come from the germline V gene (reference sequence). Naive CD8 populations comprised CD45RO-negative cells positively selected for CCR7, excluding terminally differentiated effector memory CD45RA+ cells. It was across several immunoSEQ plates that each subset's genomic DNA was evenly split. Sequencing was performed with immunoSEQ multiplex PCR; in TCRdb, only in-frame clones are kept and a portion is missing. Here the sample spans about 2 million clones, approximately 95% being singletons.

Sequenced: naive CD8+ T cells sorted from blood. The chain carries TRBV19 and TRBJ2-5; D gene uncertain. The sequence was collected from a man between 18 and 29 years old in good health. In nucleotides, the CDR3 is TGTGCCAGTAGTATCGGTAGCCTCTCAGAGACCCAGTACTTC. This encodes CASSIGSLSETQYF.